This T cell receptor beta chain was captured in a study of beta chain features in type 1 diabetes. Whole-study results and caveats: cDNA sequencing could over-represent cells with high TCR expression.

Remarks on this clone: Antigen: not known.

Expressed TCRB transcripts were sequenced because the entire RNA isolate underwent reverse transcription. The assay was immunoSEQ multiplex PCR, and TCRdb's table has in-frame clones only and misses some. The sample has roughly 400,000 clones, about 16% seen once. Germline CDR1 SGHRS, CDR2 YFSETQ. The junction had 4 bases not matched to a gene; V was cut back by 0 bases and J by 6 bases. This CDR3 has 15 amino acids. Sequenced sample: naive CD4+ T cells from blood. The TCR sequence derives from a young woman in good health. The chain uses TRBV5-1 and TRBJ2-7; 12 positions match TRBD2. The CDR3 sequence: CASSLAGLAGSEQYF. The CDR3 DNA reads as TGCGCCAGCAGCTTGGCAGGACTAGCGGGAAGCGAGCAGTACTTC.